Sequencing of this TCR beta chain was carried out in a study of blood T cell repertoires in COVID-19. Trimming pared 8 bases from V and 7 bases from J, leaving 21 bases between. Germline V gene data show CDR1 as MNHEY and CDR2 as SVGAGI. The CDR3 consists of 14 residues. Measured with immunoSEQ multiplex PCR; TCRdb has only the in-frame clones, and not every one. The data hold approximately 220,000 clones, with about nine tenths observed a single time. The receptor's source is a woman between 25 and 40 years old with acute COVID-19. This chain connects TRBV6-5 to TRBJ2-7, with unresolved D. Sample: PBMCs or T cells enriched from blood (not recorded which). CDR3 in amino acids: CASDSSSTLGEQYF. CDR3 bases: TGTGCCAGCGACTCATCGTCCACCCTAGGAGAGCAGTACTTC.